The rows below give T cell receptor beta chains drawn from one sample of a study of cytomegalovirus exposure and HLA in healthy donors. Data came from immunoSEQ multiplex PCR; TCRdb stores just in-frame clones and leaves some out. This table holds fewer than 150,000 clones, approximately 78% found once. The sequencing sample was made of PBMCs. The source of these receptors is a woman between 40 and 50 years old in good health and CMV-seropositive. The CDR3 runs from the conserved cysteine through the conserved F or W. The D gene is left open where the match is weak. Some rows mark clone size as missing; the rest say once, few, many or name a class of expanded clone.

TRBJ2-7	TRBV7-2	NA	14	NA	TGTGCCAGCAGTGAACTCGGGGTAGGGGGAGAGCAGTACTTC	CASSELGVGGEQYF
TRBJ2-7	TRBV18	NA	14	NA	TGTGCCAGCTCACCACCGGAGGCTTTCTACGAGCAGTACTTC	CASSPPEAFYEQYF
TRBJ1-2	TRBV14	TRBD1	14	NA	TGTGCCAGCAGTGGGACAGGAGCCAACTATGGCTACACCTTC	CASSGTGANYGYTF
TRBJ2-3	TRBV11-2	TRBD2	16	NA	TGTGCCAGCAGCGGACTACCGGGACTAGCGTTGCATACGCAGTATTTT	CASSGLPGLALHTQYF
TRBJ1-2	TRBV15	TRBD1	14	NA	TGTGCCACCAGCAGAGGGGGACAGGGCAACCGGTACACCTTC	CATSRGGQGNRYTF
TRBJ1-2	TRBV29-1	NA	12	NA	TGCAGCGTTGAAGGGGCCCTTCCTGGCTACACCTTC	CSVEGALPGYTF
TRBJ2-7	TRBV4-1	TRBD2	16	NA	TGCGCCAGCAGCTATGGACTAGCGGGGGGCCAGTACGAGCAGTACTTC	CASSYGLAGGQYEQYF
TRBJ1-1	TRBV6-1	NA	15	NA	TGTGCCAGCAGTGGTCGACAGGCAGGGGCCACTGAAGCTTTCTTT	CASSGRQAGATEAFF
TRBJ1-5	TRBV4-1	TRBD1	15	NA	TGCGCCAGCAGCAAGGACAGGGGGATGCATCAGCCCCAGCATTTT	CASSKDRGMHQPQHF
TRBJ1-1	TRBV5-1	TRBD1	13	NA	TGCGCCAGCAGGGATCAGGGGGGCACTGAAGCTTTCTTT	CASRDQGGTEAFF
TRBJ2-1	TRBV19	NA	14	few	TGTGCCAGTAAATCGCACGAGTCTTACAATGAGCAGTTCTTC	CASKSHESYNEQFF
TRBJ2-7	TRBV4-2	TRBD2	17	NA	TGTGCCAGCAGCCAAGATCTCCGACTAGCGGGGGGCTACGAGCAGTACTTC	CASSQDLRLAGGYEQYF
TRBJ1-6	TRBV6-1	NA	18	NA	TGTGCCAGCAGTGAACCAACACGTCCACAGCTCTATAATTCACCCCTCCACTTT	CASSEPTRPQLYNSPLHF
TRBJ1-1	TRBV7-9	NA	14	NA	TGTGCCAGCAGTCCCCCCGACGGGATCACTGAAGCTTTCTTT	CASSPPDGITEAFF
TRBJ2-1	TRBV4-3	TRBD2	16	once	TGCGCCAGCAGCCTCCGACTAGCGGGGGGCTTAAATGAGCAGTTCTTC	CASSLRLAGGLNEQFF
TRBJ1-2	TRBV28	NA	13	NA	TGTGCCAGCAGACGCGACAGTAACTATGGCTACACCTTC	CASRRDSNYGYTF
TRBJ1-5	TRBV6-5	TRBD1	14	NA	TGTGCCAGCAGTTACGACAGGGTTGTTTCCCCCTTGCATTTT	CASSYDRVVSPLHF